Listed below are T cell receptor beta chains from one sample, sequenced in a study of radiation and T cells in renal cell carcinoma. The table came from immunoSEQ multiplex PCR; TCRdb's copy has only in-frame clones and leaves some out. The sample holds 60,000 to 75,000 clones, 60% to 85% seen once. The sequencing here drew on blood, taken from a patient whose treatment included radiotherapy and nephrectomy. The source of these receptors is a man in his sixties with renal cell carcinoma. CDR3s include the opening cysteine and the closing phenylalanine or tryptophan. The order of the fields is V gene, D gene, J gene, clone size, CDR3 protein, CDR3 DNA. The D gene is left open where the match is weak. Expanded clones are given a class, and other clones once, few, many or no size at all.

TRBV7-4	TRBD1	TRBJ1-5	-	CASSCPGQFNSNQPQHF	TGTGCCAGCAGCTGCCCGGGACAGTTTAATAGCAATCAGCCCCAGCATTTT
TRBV28	-	TRBJ2-2	-	CASSLGGLMNTGELFF	TGTGCCAGCAGTTTAGGGGGACTCATGAACACCGGGGAGCTGTTTTTT
TRBV7-6	-	TRBJ1-4	-	CASIPRELKLFF	TGTGCCAGCATCCCCCGGGAACTTAAACTGTTTTTT
TRBV7-2	-	TRBJ1-1	-	CASSLAGNTEAFF	TGTGCCAGCAGCTTAGCAGGGAACACTGAAGCTTTCTTT
TRBV2	TRBD1	TRBJ1-5	-	CASRLNRGGQPQHF	TGTGCCAGCAGGTTAAACAGGGGAGGACAGCCCCAGCATTTT
TRBV30	TRBD1	TRBJ2-7	-	CAWSLGQGGSYEQYF	TGTGCCTGGAGTCTAGGACAGGGGGGCTCCTACGAGCAGTACTTC
TRBV9	TRBD1	TRBJ1-6	-	CASSQFPGQLNSPLHF	TGTGCCAGCAGCCAATTTCCGGGACAGCTTAATTCACCCCTCCACTTT
TRBV11-3	-	TRBJ2-2	-	CASSLEGEPNTGELFF	TGTGCCAGCAGCTTAGAAGGGGAACCGAACACCGGGGAGCTGTTTTTT
TRBV7-2	-	TRBJ2-5	-	CASMTLGGQETQYF	TGTGCCAGCATGACACTGGGGGGCCAAGAGACCCAGTACTTC
TRBV19	TRBD1	TRBJ1-2	-	CASSPPGTGATIYGYTF	TGTGCCAGTAGCCCCCCCGGGACAGGGGCGACAATCTATGGCTACACCTTC
TRBV15	-	TRBJ2-7	-	CATSQGGYEQYF	TGTGCCACCTCCCAGGGGGGATACGAGCAGTACTTC
TRBV6-6	-	TRBJ1-3	-	CASSYSGTSGNTIYF	TGTGCCAGCAGTTACTCGGGCACCTCTGGAAACACCATATATTTT
TRBV4-2	-	TRBJ2-2	-	CASSQELRSGGRLSTGELFF	TGTGCCAGCAGCCAAGAACTTCGCTCTGGAGGGAGGCTTTCAACCGGGGAGCTGTTTTTT
TRBV7-8	-	TRBJ1-2	-	CASSLVQLVSGGYTF	TGTGCCAGCAGCTTAGTCCAGCTCGTATCTGGGGGCTACACCTTC
TRBV27	-	TRBJ1-2	-	CASSSGGTMRGYTF	TGTGCCAGCAGTTCCGGGGGGACAATGCGGGGCTACACCTTC
TRBV29-1	-	TRBJ2-7	-	CSVAQGAGVTYEQYF	TGCAGCGTGGCACAGGGTGCCGGTGTTACCTACGAGCAGTACTTC
TRBV5-1	TRBD2	TRBJ2-4	-	CASSLARGEVKNIQYF	TGCGCCAGCAGCTTGGCCCGGGGGGAGGTCAAAAACATTCAGTACTTC
TRBV19	-	TRBJ2-1	-	CASTPFLGGLWNEQFF	TGTGCCAGTACCCCTTTTCTCGGGGGGCTTTGGAATGAGCAGTTCTTC
TRBV19	TRBD2	TRBJ2-2	-	CASSMGGSYTGELFF	TGTGCCAGTAGTATGGGCGGGAGTTACACCGGGGAGCTGTTTTTT
TRBV30	-	TRBJ1-5	-	CAWSGGSNQPQHF	TGTGCCTGGAGTGGGGGTAGCAATCAGCCCCAGCATTTT
TRBV4-1	-	TRBJ2-5	-	CASSLEVGGETQYF	TGCGCCAGCAGCCTAGAGGTGGGGGGCGAGACCCAGTACTTC
TRBV19	-	TRBJ1-5	-	CASRSTGANNQPQHF	TGTGCCAGTAGATCCACGGGGGCTAACAATCAGCCCCAGCATTTT
TRBV6-1	-	TRBJ1-1	-	CASGSGTFMNTEAFF	TGTGCCAGCGGTTCCGGGACATTTATGAACACTGAAGCTTTCTTT
TRBV7-6	TRBD2	TRBJ2-5	-	CASSLAQGLAGAVQETQYF	TGTGCCAGCAGCTTAGCCCAGGGACTAGCGGGGGCTGTCCAAGAGACCCAGTACTTC
TRBV9	TRBD1	TRBJ1-1	-	CASSVSMTGPNTEAFF	TGTGCCAGCAGCGTATCCATGACAGGGCCGAACACTGAAGCTTTCTTT
TRBV7-9	-	TRBJ2-5	-	CASSNRGGETQYF	TGTGCCAGCAGCAACCGCGGCGGGGAGACCCAGTACTTC
TRBV5-6	TRBD2	TRBJ2-3	-	CASSLLGAGDTDTQYF	TGTGCCAGCAGCTTGTTAGGAGCGGGGGACACAGATACGCAGTATTTT
TRBV7-9	-	TRBJ1-5	-	CASSPGGGNQPQHF	TGTGCCAGCAGCCCCGGGGGGGGCAATCAGCCCCAGCATTTT
TRBV6-1	TRBD1	TRBJ1-4	-	CASSEGQGSGKLFF	TGTGCCAGCAGTGAAGGACAGGGGTCCGGAAAACTGTTTTTT
TRBV2	-	TRBJ2-2	few	CATRESDTGELFF	TGTGCCACCCGGGAGAGTGACACCGGGGAGCTGTTTTTT
TRBV9	TRBD2	TRBJ2-3	-	CASSVGTSGITDTQYF	TGTGCCAGCAGCGTAGGTACTAGCGGGATTACAGATACGCAGTATTTT
TRBV6-1	-	TRBJ1-2	few	CASSEGQYHRGGYTF	TGTGCCAGCAGTGAGGGACAATACCATCGGGGTGGCTACACCTTC
TRBV9	-	TRBJ1-4	once	CASSFKAGTNGEKLFF	TGTGCCAGCAGCTTCAAGGCCGGGACTAACGGTGAAAAACTGTTTTTT
TRBV28	TRBD2	TRBJ2-2	-	CASSILAGNTGELFF	TGTGCCAGCAGTATCCTAGCGGGAAACACCGGGGAGCTGTTTTTT
TRBV9	TRBD1	TRBJ1-3	-	CASSQTGTAGNTIYF	TGTGCCAGCAGCCAGACAGGGACGGCCGGAAACACCATATATTTT
TRBV27	-	TRBJ2-3	-	CASSSRADTQYF	TGTGCCAGCAGCTCTAGGGCAGATACGCAGTATTTT
TRBV5-1	TRBD1	TRBJ1-1	few	CASRYGDREGRAEAFF	TGCGCCAGCAGATACGGCGACAGGGAAGGTAGGGCTGAAGCTTTCTTT
TRBV11-2	-	TRBJ2-3	-	CASSPRAGGNTQYF	TGTGCCAGCAGCCCCCGTGCAGGGGGGAATACGCAGTATTTT
TRBV10-3	TRBD2	TRBJ2-3	-	CAISEGGGGRGGTDTQYF	TGTGCCATCAGTGAGGGTGGTGGCGGCCGGGGGGGCACAGATACGCAGTATTTT
TRBV7-9	TRBD2	TRBJ2-3	-	CASSLGGLAGESTDTQYF	TGTGCCAGCAGCTTAGGGGGACTAGCGGGGGAATCCACAGATACGCAGTATTTT
TRBV11-3	TRBD2	TRBJ2-3	-	CASSSGLAGLTDTQYF	TGTGCCAGCAGCTCAGGACTAGCGGGACTCACAGATACGCAGTATTTT
TRBV19	-	TRBJ1-4	-	CATAGGDEKLFF	TGTGCCACTGCTGGGGGCGACGAAAAACTGTTTTTT
TRBV7-8	-	TRBJ2-3	-	CASSFLQGADTQYF	TGTGCCAGCAGCTTCTTACAGGGTGCAGATACGCAGTATTTT
TRBV9	TRBD1	TRBJ2-5	-	CASSGEKRTGVETQYF	TGTGCCAGCAGCGGCGAAAAGAGAACAGGGGTCGAGACCCAGTACTTC
TRBV9	-	TRBJ1-2	-	CASSVGAGVYGYTF	TGTGCCAGCAGCGTAGGGGCAGGGGTCTATGGCTACACCTTC
TRBV11-3	-	TRBJ2-3	-	CASSLRQGNTDTQYF	TGTGCCAGCAGCTTACGGCAGGGGAACACAGATACGCAGTATTTT
TRBV16	-	TRBJ1-1	-	CASSPYQGSRTEAFF	TGTGCCAGCAGCCCTTACCAGGGTTCGCGCACTGAAGCTTTCTTT
TRBV5-4	TRBD1	TRBJ1-1	few	CASSFGQGEAFF	TGTGCCAGCAGCTTCGGACAGGGTGAAGCTTTCTTT
TRBV11-1	-	TRBJ1-1	-	CASSSVRAEAFF	TGTGCCAGCAGCTCGGTACGAGCTGAAGCTTTCTTT
TRBV7-2	TRBD2	TRBJ2-5	-	CASSQSGGTQETQYF	TGTGCCAGCAGCCAAAGCGGGGGAACCCAAGAGACCCAGTACTTC
TRBV7-2	-	TRBJ1-4	-	CASSLGGTSSEKLFF	TGTGCCAGCAGCTTAGGAGGGACATCCAGTGAAAAACTGTTTTTT
TRBV6-1	-	TRBJ1-4	-	CASSVLRDEKLFF	TGTGCCAGCAGTGTCCTAAGGGATGAAAAACTGTTTTTT
TRBV29-1	TRBD1	TRBJ2-2	-	CSAKGDRRTNTGELFF	TGCAGCGCAAAAGGGGACAGGCGTACGAACACCGGGGAGCTGTTTTTT
TRBV27	-	TRBJ2-7	-	CASSLQRRDEQYF	TGTGCCAGCAGTCTACAACGAAGGGACGAGCAGTACTTC
TRBV27	-	TRBJ1-1	-	CASSLAGRPQYEAFF	TGTGCCAGCAGTCTCGCCGGACGACCTCAATATGAAGCTTTCTTT
TRBV7-6	-	TRBJ2-7	-	CASPGTRKYEQYF	TGTGCCAGCCCGGGGACTCGAAAATACGAGCAGTACTTC
TRBV6-5	-	TRBJ1-1	-	CASSQGTEAFF	TGTGCCAGCAGTCAGGGGACTGAAGCTTTCTTT
TRBV5-5	-	TRBJ1-1	few	CASSRRELVTEAFF	TGTGCCAGCAGCCGTAGGGAGTTAGTCACTGAAGCTTTCTTT
TRBV25-1	TRBD1	TRBJ2-7	-	CASSAGTADYEQYF	TGTGCCAGCAGTGCCGGGACAGCTGACTACGAGCAGTACTTC
TRBV4-1	TRBD1	TRBJ1-6	-	CASSKGATGSTTYDSPLHF	TGCGCCAGCAGCAAGGGAGCGACAGGGTCCACCACTTATGATTCACCCCTCCACTTT